This T cell receptor beta chain originates from a study of identical twins. Overall study results and limits: Not following the same donors, the study drew its conclusions from cross-sectional statistical analysis. When twins shared out-of-frame alpha sequences, those sequences had excess low generation probability.

TCRdb ran MiXCR on the 5' RACE reads and lists one entry per CDR3 protein. The sample contains 500,000 or so distinct CDR3 sequences, 22% of which appear only once. With 2 bases removed from V and 2 bases from J, the gap between germline ends came to 10 bases. Looked up from germline, CDR1 is MNHEY and CDR2 is SVGAGI. CDR3 length equals 16 residues. Comments on this clonotype: No antigen is known for it.

This sample was shared with a second study, whose subject was T cells expressing NK-cell markers. From that study: There were a handful of donors in whom these clonotypes also led the CD3+CD56-NKG2C+ fraction.

The chain joins TRBV6-5 to TRBJ2-6, with D possibly being TRBD1 or TRBD2 (5 bases each). Sequencing was performed on CD4+ T cells sorted from blood. This sequence originates from a woman aged 18 to 35 in good health. The CDR3 is CASSYRWGTGANVLTF. Written as DNA, the CDR3 is TGTGCCAGCAGTTACCGTTGGGGGACTGGGGCCAACGTCCTGACTTTC.